The entry below describes one T cell receptor (beta chain). Its antigen is not identified. This sample was included in a study of chemoradiotherapy in HPV16-positive cancers. Study-wide findings and caveats: Only two HPV16-positive patients supplied the functional HPV-specificity definition. For HPV16-positive patients, expanding HPV-responsive T cells associated with longer recurrence-free survival. Candidate HPV-specific clones and E7-related TCR motifs grew in tumor during treatment.

The CDR3 sequence is 15 residues long. CDR1 is GTSNPN, CDR2 SVGIG, per germline (reference sequence). Trimming removed 2 bases from V and 3 bases from J, with 16 bases in between. TCRdb's copy holds only in-frame clones and misses some; the assay was immunoSEQ multiplex PCR. The repertoire holds approximately 5,900 clones, with under 85% as singletons. Over chemoradiotherapy, repertoires were sampled more than once. The TCR sequence derives from a human donor with HPV-associated anogenital cancer. Specimen: tumor tissue, collected from a patient who underwent chemoradiotherapy. The chain links TRBV30 to TRBJ1-2, with unresolved D. CDR3 amino acids: CAWSMLWGDHYGYTF. CDR3 DNA sequence: TGTGCCTGGAGTATGCTTTGGGGTGACCACTATGGCTACACCTTC.